This T cell receptor (beta chain) was profiled in a study of shared clonotypes between healthy human individuals (TCRdb year 2020). Turning to the overall study: The cohort comprised a couple of women and a few men aged 18 to 49 years. To estimate repertoire size and how much clonotype sharing occurs between individuals, the study deeply sequenced the blood TCR repertoires of five or six healthy adults. To increase sequencing depth and limit assay-specific biases, different laboratories used diverse techniques to prepare libraries and sequence TCR repertoires. Per donor, leukapheresis produced somewhere between about 0.85 and 10 billion PBMCs. For each donor, three plates each were used for CD4 naive and CD4 memory, two plates were used for CD8 naive, and one plate was used for CD8 memory.

TCR CDR3 regions were amplified from genomic DNA by multiplex PCR using the deep immunoSEQ assay. For each cell subset, the extracted genomic DNA was distributed evenly across all wells of several immunoSEQ 96-well plates, and each plate served as one replicate. Each replicate PCR for sorted subsets received about 210 ng genomic DNA, equal to about 30,000 T cell genomes. Purified libraries were quantified with a Qubit 3.0 fluorometer, sized on a Bioanalyzer 2100, and re-quantified with the KAPA Library Quantification kit. A separate single-read 150-cycle Illumina NextSeq 550 flow cell was used to sequence each immunoSEQ 96-well plate. Concerning the study's data processing: Because only junctional sequences without quality scores were contained in the immunoSEQ output, filtering matching that applied to full-length reads could not be performed. To assign V/J genes and CDR3, sequences were annotated using PyIR, a Python wrapper for IgBLAST v1.9, with IMGT germline references. Reads were removed for weak V/J assignments (E-value above 1e-6), missing CDR3, stop codons, out-of-frame junctions, or ambiguous translated residues. V3J clonotypes were defined as sequences sharing an identical inferred V gene, J gene, and CDR3 amino acid sequence. The percentage overlap between two repertoires was calculated by dividing the number of shared unique clonotypes by the size of the smaller repertoire. RTK rarefaction, the Chao1 estimator, and Recon v2.1 estimates of unobserved clonotypes were used to assess repertoire richness. Generation probabilities for all TCRbeta clonotypes obtained by the gDNA method from a handful of donors were computed using OLGA. This immuneACCESS table, as held by TCRdb, lists in-frame sequences with V and J called but not all clones. Of the missing ones, under half trace to an unresolved V gene in checked studies; the others have no known cause. The V and J calls and clone size were taken over from that table, and D and trimming were inferred from the DNA. The sample profile shows 2 million or so clones; less than 95% of them were found once. The ten largest clonotypes hold about 1.1% of the sample.

The junction carries 16 bases between V and J, which are trimmed by 2 bases and 4 bases respectively. The CDR3 holds 16 amino acids from the cysteine to the phenylalanine. Here the CDR3 DNA is all that survives: 48 bases in frame from base 1. The germline V gene encodes CDR1 LNHDA and CDR2 SQIVND (reference sequence). CD8 naive samples consisted of CD45RO-negative cells that were positively selected for CCR7, yielding a CD45RA+CCR7+ population without TemRA cells. The donors were healthy, HIV-negative adults who had no recently reported acute infections or vaccinations. Every donor was a Caucasian adult living in Nashville, Tennessee, USA. Blood was obtained by leukapheresis, after which PBMCs were separated by Ficoll-Histopaque density gradient centrifugation and cryopreserved in liquid nitrogen vapor phase. Analytical flow cytometry was used to check the purity and quantity of every magnetically sorted T cell population. From each sorted fraction, genomic DNA was isolated and quantified by UV absorbance on a Nanodrop 2000c.

This clone appeared a single time. Its antigen target is currently unknown. Per-base quality was not reported, and no clone a single base away is much larger than it. The paper's findings and limits, for the study overall: Pairwise subsampling led to the expectation that sequencing depth would affect the degree of clonotype sharing among donors. Across a handful of donors, around 5% of naive CD4, 3% to 4% of naive CD8, about 2.3% of memory CD4, and over 0.35% of memory CD8 clonotypes were shared. Only blood was sampled, and tissue TCR repertoires likely differ from those in blood. Compared with non-shared clonotypes, the clonotypes found in all four sorted-subset donors had higher generation probabilities. Incomplete sequencing was indicated by rarefaction of sorted-subset datasets, despite the large sequencing depth. Larger estimated clonotype richness was generally found for naive subsets than for memory subsets. Because the study included only a small number of donors, the genetic and exposure-history diversity represented was limited.

The sequenced sample consisted of naive CD8+ T cells sorted from blood. In light of the paper, this sample's cell subset or site label describes: CD45RA+CCR7+. The sequence links TRBV19 to TRBJ2-3, with a tentative D gene TRBD1 over 5 matching bases. The sequence derives from a man in his late teens or twenties in good health. Read as DNA, the sequence is TGTGCCAGTAGTATAACCCCAGGGCTAATGGCAGATACGCAGTATTTT. It specifies CASSITPGLMADTQYF.